The present entry profiles one TCR beta chain with its context. The source of the sample is a study of blood T cells in healthy people across ages. Germline CDR1 DFQATT, CDR2 SNEGSKA (reference sequence). The CDR3 loop spans 16 amino acids. V shed 0 bases, J shed 7 bases, and the junction held 11 bases outside the gene matches. With a J-beta primer mix and a sample-barcoded 5' primer, a second PCR ran about 6 to 11 cycles. TCRdb used MiXCR to reprocess the 5' RACE reads, holding one entry per CDR3 protein. This sample has about 670,000 distinct CDR3 sequences, with around 38% found just once. The TCR sequence derives from a man older than 75 in good health. This chain joins TRBV20-1 and TRBJ2-3; 9 bases agree with TRBD2. Specimen: blood. CDR3 sequence (DNA): TGCAGTGCTAGAGAAGGAGCGGGGGGTCGTACAAATACGCAGTATTTT. Its protein is CSAREGAGGRTNTQYF.